These T cell receptor beta chains were read from a single sample in a study of blood T cell repertoires in COVID-19. Libraries were prepared by immunoSEQ multiplex PCR; TCRdb keeps only in-frame clonotypes and omits some of them. Of more than 140,000 clones listed, under 85% were seen once; the top ten hold about 1.6%. Sequencing used peripheral blood. All receptors come from a human donor in a cohort sampled during active COVID-19. The conserved cysteine and the conserved F or W are not part of the CDR3 here.

v_gene,j_gene,CDR3aa
TRBV7-2,TRBJ2-5,ASSLVRGSQETQY
TRBV11-3,TRBJ2-2,ASSVADYTGELF
TRBV11-2,TRBJ2-3,ASSLQGWSGNTDTQY
TRBV18,TRBJ2-1,ASSARQGARSDEQF
TRBV7-2,TRBJ2-2,ASSLNGNGELF
TRBV28,TRBJ2-5,ASSLPQGAAETQY
TRBV11-2,TRBJ1-2,ASSALQGAGYGYT
TRBV28,TRBJ2-3,ASSSNTAGVGTDTQY
TRBV19,TRBJ2-5,ASSTTGSSFETQY
TRBV5-1,TRBJ2-3,ASSLPRTSGTDTQY
TRBV29-1,TRBJ1-1,SVVVGNTEAF
TRBV7-2,TRBJ2-3,ASSLGPGTSGYTQY
TRBV19,TRBJ2-7,ASSTLGRDLSYEQY
TRBV6-5,TRBJ2-5,ASRPTSVQETQY
TRBV27,TRBJ1-6,ASSLSVDSLGPSSYNSPLH
TRBV9,TRBJ2-3,ASSEGARGTDTQY
TRBV7-2,TRBJ2-1,ASSPEGGNNNEQF
TRBV25-1,TRBJ2-1,ASRGTSQVHEQF
TRBV4-3,TRBJ1-5,ASSRDRGNQPQH
TRBV19,TRBJ2-7,ASSRQGFPYEQY
TRBV6-5,TRBJ1-3,ASCLGQSGNTIY
TRBV19,TRBJ2-2,ASSIGGRGRDTGELF
TRBV19,TRBJ2-7,ASAGTLGYEQY
TRBV11-3,TRBJ1-1,ASSQWTGPNTEAF
TRBV6-5,TRBJ1-2,ASSTGPGWGYT